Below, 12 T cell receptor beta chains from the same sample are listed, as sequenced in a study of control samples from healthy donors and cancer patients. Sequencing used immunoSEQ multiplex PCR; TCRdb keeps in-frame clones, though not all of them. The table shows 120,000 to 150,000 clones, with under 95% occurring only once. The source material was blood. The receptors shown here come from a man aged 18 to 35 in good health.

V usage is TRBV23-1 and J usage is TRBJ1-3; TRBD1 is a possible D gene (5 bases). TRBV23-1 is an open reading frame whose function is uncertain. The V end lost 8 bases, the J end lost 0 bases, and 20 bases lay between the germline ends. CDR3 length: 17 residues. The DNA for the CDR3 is TGCGCCAGCGAACTGTTTCTCGGACACTCCTCTGGAAACACCATATATTTT. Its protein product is CASELFLGHSSGNTIYF.

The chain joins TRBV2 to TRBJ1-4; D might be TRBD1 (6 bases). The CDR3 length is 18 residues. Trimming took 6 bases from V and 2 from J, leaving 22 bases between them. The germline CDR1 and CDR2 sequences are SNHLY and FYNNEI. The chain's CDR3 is CASSPDGGALATNEKLFF. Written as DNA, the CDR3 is TGTGCCAGCAGCCCCGACGGGGGGGCTCTCGCGACTAATGAAAAACTGTTTTTT.

As DNA, the CDR3 is TGCGCCAGCAGCAGAGGACTAGCGGGAGCCGAAGAGACCCAGTACTTC. It translates to CASSRGLAGAEETQYF. This chain joins TRBV5-1 and TRBJ2-5; TRBD2 matches at 13 bases. J gave up 3 bases and V 4 bases, and 6 bases lay outside the gene matches. CDR3 length: 16 residues. From germline, CDR1 is SGHRS and CDR2 YFSETQ.

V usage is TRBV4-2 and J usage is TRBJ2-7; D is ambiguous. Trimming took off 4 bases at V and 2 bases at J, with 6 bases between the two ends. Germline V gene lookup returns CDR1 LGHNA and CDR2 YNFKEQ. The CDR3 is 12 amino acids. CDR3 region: CASSPTPYEQYF. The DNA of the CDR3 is TGTGCCAGCAGCCCCACACCCTACGAGCAGTACTTC.

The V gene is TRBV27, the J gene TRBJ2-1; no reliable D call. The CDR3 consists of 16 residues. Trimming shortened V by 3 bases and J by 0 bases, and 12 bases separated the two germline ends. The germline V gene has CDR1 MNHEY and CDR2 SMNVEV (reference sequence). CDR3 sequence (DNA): TGTGCCAGCAGTTTGAGGCAAAGACGCTCCTACAATGAGCAGTTCTTC. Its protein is CASSLRQRRSYNEQFF.

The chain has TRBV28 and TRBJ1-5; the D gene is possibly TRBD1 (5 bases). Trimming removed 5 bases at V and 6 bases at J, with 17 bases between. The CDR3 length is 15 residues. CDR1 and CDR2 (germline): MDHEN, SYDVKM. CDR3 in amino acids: CASSLTPGLSQPQHF. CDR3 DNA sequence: TGTGCCAGCAGTCTGACTCCGGGGCTGAGTCAGCCCCAGCATTTT.

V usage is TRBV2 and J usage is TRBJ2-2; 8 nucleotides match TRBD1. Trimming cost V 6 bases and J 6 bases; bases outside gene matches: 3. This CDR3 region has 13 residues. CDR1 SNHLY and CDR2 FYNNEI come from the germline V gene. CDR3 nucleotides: TGTGCCAGCAGCGAACAGGGGGCCGGGGAGCTGTTTTTT. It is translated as CASSEQGAGELFF.

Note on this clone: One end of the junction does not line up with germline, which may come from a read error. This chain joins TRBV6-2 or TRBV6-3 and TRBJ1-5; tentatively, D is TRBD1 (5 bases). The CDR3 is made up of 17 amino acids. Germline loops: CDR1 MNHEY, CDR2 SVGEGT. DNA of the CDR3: TGTGCCAGCAGTTGGGGACGGCTCCGGGACGTGAATCAGTCCCAGCATTTT. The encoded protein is CASSWGRLRDVNQSQHF.

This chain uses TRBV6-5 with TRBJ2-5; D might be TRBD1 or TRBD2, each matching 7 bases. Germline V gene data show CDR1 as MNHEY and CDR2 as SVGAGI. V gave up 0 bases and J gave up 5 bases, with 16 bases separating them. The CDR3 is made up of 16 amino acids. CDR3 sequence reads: CASSYSSRGGGETQYF. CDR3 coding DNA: TGTGCCAGCAGTTACTCGAGCAGGGGGGGCGGCGAGACCCAGTACTTC.

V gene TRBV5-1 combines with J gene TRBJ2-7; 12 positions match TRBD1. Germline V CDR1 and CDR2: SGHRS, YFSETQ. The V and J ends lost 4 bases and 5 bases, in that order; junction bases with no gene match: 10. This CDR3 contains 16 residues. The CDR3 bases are TGCGCCAGCAGCCAGGGGACAGGGGGCAGAGTAAACGAGCAGTACTTC. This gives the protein CASSQGTGGRVNEQYF.

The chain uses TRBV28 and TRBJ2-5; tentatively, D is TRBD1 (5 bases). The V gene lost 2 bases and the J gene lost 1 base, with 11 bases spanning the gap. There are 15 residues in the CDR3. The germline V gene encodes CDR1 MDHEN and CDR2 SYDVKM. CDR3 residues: CASSLGAGRQETQYF. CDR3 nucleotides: TGTGCCAGCAGTTTAGGGGCCGGGCGCCAAGAGACCCAGTACTTC.

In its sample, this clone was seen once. CDR3 sequence reads: CASSFAISYEQYF. CDR3 coding DNA: TGTGCCAGCAGTTTTGCCATCTCCTACGAGCAGTACTTC. The J gene is TRBJ2-7, the V gene TRBV27, with D hard to call. CDR3 size: 13 residues. V lost 3 bases and J 0 bases, leaving 6 bases between the germline ends. In germline, CDR1 is MNHEY, CDR2 SMNVEV (reference sequence).